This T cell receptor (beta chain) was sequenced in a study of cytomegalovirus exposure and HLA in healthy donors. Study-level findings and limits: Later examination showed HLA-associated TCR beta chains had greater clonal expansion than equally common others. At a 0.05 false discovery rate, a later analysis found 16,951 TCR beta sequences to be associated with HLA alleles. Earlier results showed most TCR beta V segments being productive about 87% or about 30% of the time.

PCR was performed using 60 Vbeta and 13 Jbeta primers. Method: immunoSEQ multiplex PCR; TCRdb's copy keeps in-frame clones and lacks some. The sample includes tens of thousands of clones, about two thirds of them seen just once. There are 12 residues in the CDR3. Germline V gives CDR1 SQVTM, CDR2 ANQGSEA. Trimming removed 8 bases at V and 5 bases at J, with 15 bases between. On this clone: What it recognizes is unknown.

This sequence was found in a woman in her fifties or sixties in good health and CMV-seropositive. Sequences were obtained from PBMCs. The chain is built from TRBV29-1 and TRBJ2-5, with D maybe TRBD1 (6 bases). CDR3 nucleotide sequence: TGCAGCTCCCTTAAAGGGGGTGAGACCCAGTACTTC. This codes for CSSLKGGETQYF.